This record covers a single T cell receptor (beta chain). This clonotype was seen a few times. Its antigen target is currently unknown. No quality values exist for individual bases; no much larger clone is one base distant. Reading the label with the study, this specimen's treatment or condition is: allogeneic hematopoietic cell transplantation with graft depleted of TCRalphabeta T cells and CD19 B cells. The transplant recipients were children given TCRalphabeta/CD19-depleted allogeneic hematopoietic cell grafts. The CDR3 starts with the cysteine, ends with the phenylalanine, and has 18 residues. The retained sequence is limited to the CDR3, 54 bases, with the frame set at the first base. The germline V gene specifies SGHRS as CDR1 and YFSETQ as CDR2. V and J are trimmed by 0 bases and 5 bases, and the gene matches miss 12 bases of the junction. The data stem from a study of T-cell reconstitution after alpha-beta-depleted transplantation in children (dated by TCRdb to the mid-2010s). Notes on the research overall: Using TCR repertoire profiling, the study followed T-cell immune reconstitution in a quantitative way in children after TCRalphabeta/CD19-depleted allogeneic hematopoietic cell transplantation.

Preparation of the library involved PCR. The sequencer was an Illumina HiSeq 2500. To normalize quantification of the TCRbeta repertoire, the TCR libraries were built with molecular barcoding that relied on unique molecular identifiers. The raw public reads went through TCRdb reprocessing: fastp at Q25, MiXCR clone calling, in-frame beta chains kept. Each entry merges the rows of one CDR3 protein and shows their most common DNA and genes. Across this sample there are approximately 300,000 distinct CDR3 sequences, with 6.5% to 9% seen only once. The ten largest clones capture about 8.2% of the sample. What the study reported, not specific to this receptor: In some patients, high TCRbeta diversity at day 60 was attributed to recipient T cells and intrathymic progenitors that had survived conditioning. About two months after transplant, the apparently early recovery of alphabetaT-cell counts reportedly depended on just several hundred clones that had expanded rapidly and came from non-depleted graft cells. Over subsequent months, a decline in hyperexpanded clone frequencies was noted, and after one year, T-cell counts and TCRbeta diversity were mostly ascribed to newly produced T cells.

The sample was peripheral blood, taken 360 days after TCRalphabeta/CD19-depleted stem cell transplant. The chain is assembled from TRBV5-1 and TRBJ2-1, with 9 bases in between that match TRBD1. This TCR derives from a female patient aged 2-9 years who had a stem cell transplant for Fanconi anemia, so the T cells may come from the graft donor. Here is the DNA: TGCGCCAGCAGCTTGGACTTCATTTCCGGGACAGGGAACAATGAGCAGTTCTTC. Its coded protein is CASSLDFISGTGNNEQFF.